This T cell receptor (beta chain) was captured by sequencing in a study of radiotherapy plus CTLA-4 blockade in lung cancer. Study as a whole: Objective response rate was more than 15%; disease control rate, about 31%. Study-level findings and limits: Interferon-beta, together with early blood T cell clone dynamics, reportedly best predicted response. In blood, tumor-derived TCR clones expanded after radiotherapy plus ipilimumab.

Profiled with immunoSEQ multiplex PCR; TCRdb holds only in-frame clones, not every one. This table has tens of thousands of clones, roughly 79% appearing once. Turning to this clone: Its antigen is unidentified.

With ipilimumab providing CTLA-4 blockade, focal radiation was administered to patients who had chemo-refractory metastatic non-small-cell lung cancer. This CDR3 contains 15 residues. V trimming: 5 bases; J trimming: 3 bases; junction bases outside the gene matches: 8. Germline CDR1 is SGHNT and CDR2 is YYREEE (reference sequence). The TCR sequence derives from a human donor with non-small cell lung cancer who had a partial response to radiotherapy plus ipilimumab. Some clones in this sample may be carry-over from other donors' samples. This chain links TRBV5-4 with TRBJ2-7; the match to TRBD1 covers 10 bases. This specimen consisted of peripheral blood, obtained from a patient treated with radiotherapy plus ipilimumab. This CDR3 reads CASRVGTGEFYEQYF. In DNA form, the CDR3 reads TGTGCCAGCAGAGTCGGGACAGGGGAGTTCTACGAGCAGTACTTC.